A single T cell receptor (beta chain) is shown here with its context. The antigen remains unidentified. This entry belongs to a study of immune evolution from preneoplasia to lung adenocarcinoma. Each case's diagnosis was confirmed by two pathologists on H&E. Study findings and constraints: Top clone frequencies peaked in normal lung, apparently declining through invasive adenocarcinoma. T cell clonality was higher in KRAS-mutant than EGFR-mutant or wild-type nodules. Clonality was highest in normal lung, lower in later-stage lesions apparently.

From germline, CDR1 is SNHLY and CDR2 FYNNEI. This CDR3 contains 14 residues. Trimming stripped 5 bases from V and 4 bases from J, with 12 bases between. Some clones are missing from TCRdb's copy, which holds only in-frame ones; the method was immunoSEQ multiplex PCR. Of a few thousand clones in the sample, 88% were seen once. Sample: FFPE invasive lung adenocarcinoma tissue. This chain joins TRBV2 and TRBJ1-5; possibly TRBD1 for D (5 bases). This receptor was identified in a person aged 50 to 59 with lung adenocarcinoma. CDR3 amino acids: CASSWGEGNQPQHF. The CDR3 DNA sequence: TGTGCCAGCAGTTGGGGGGAAGGGAATCAGCCCCAGCATTTT.